Presented here are 5 T cell receptor beta chains from one specimen sequenced in a study of cytomegalovirus exposure and HLA in healthy donors. A multiplex PCR was run with 60 Vbeta primers and 13 Jbeta primers. The table came from immunoSEQ multiplex PCR; TCRdb's copy has only in-frame clones and leaves some out. The table shows approximately 130,000 clones, with around 85% occurring only once. Sequences were obtained from PBMCs. Source of these receptors: a woman aged 30 to 39 in good health and CMV-seropositive.

This chain uses TRBV28 with TRBJ2-7; perhaps TRBD1 as D (6 bases). V dropped 4 bases and J dropped 5 bases, with 15 bases sitting between them. CDR1 is MDHEN and CDR2 is SYDVKM in the germline V gene. This CDR3 region has 14 residues. The CDR3 here is CASSSTDSGNEQYF. Written as DNA, the CDR3 is TGTGCCAGCAGTTCCACGGACAGCGGCAACGAGCAGTACTTC.

This chain joins TRBV7-9 and TRBJ1-1; the D is unclear. V shed 2 bases and J shed 1 base, with 11 bases lying between them. The germline gives CDR1 SEHNR, CDR2 FQNEAQ (reference sequence). This CDR3 spans 15 amino acids. Here the CDR3 reads CASSLKWYGNTEAFF. The DNA of the CDR3 is TGTGCCAGCAGCTTAAAATGGTACGGGAACACTGAAGCTTTCTTT.

The rearrangement uses TRBV5-1 and TRBJ2-5; 13 bases map to TRBD2. The CDR3 sequence is 16 residues long. Germline V gene lookup returns CDR1 SGHRS and CDR2 YFSETQ. The junction had 4 bases not matched to a gene; V was cut back by 0 bases and J by 5 bases. CDR3 region: CASSLVGTSGAETQYF. As DNA, the CDR3 is TGCGCCAGCAGCTTGGTTGGGACTAGCGGGGCGGAGACCCAGTACTTC.

This CDR3 is CASSASGQGSQETQYF. CDR3 coding DNA: TGTGCCAGCAGCGCCTCGGGACAGGGGAGCCAAGAGACCCAGTACTTC. This chain joins TRBV7-3 and TRBJ2-5; 10 bases align to TRBD1. Germline V gene sequence: CDR1 SGHTA, CDR2 FQGTGA. This CDR3 has 16 amino acids. Unmatched junction bases numbered 7, after V lost 5 bases and J lost 1 base.

This rearrangement joins TRBV2 to TRBJ2-1; D is uncertain. CDR3 length equals 14 residues. Trimming removed 6 bases from V and 2 bases from J, with 11 bases in between. CDR1 and CDR2 (germline): SNHLY, FYNNEI. The CDR3 here is CASSVTEAYNEQFF. DNA for the CDR3: TGTGCCAGCAGCGTAACAGAAGCCTACAATGAGCAGTTCTTC.